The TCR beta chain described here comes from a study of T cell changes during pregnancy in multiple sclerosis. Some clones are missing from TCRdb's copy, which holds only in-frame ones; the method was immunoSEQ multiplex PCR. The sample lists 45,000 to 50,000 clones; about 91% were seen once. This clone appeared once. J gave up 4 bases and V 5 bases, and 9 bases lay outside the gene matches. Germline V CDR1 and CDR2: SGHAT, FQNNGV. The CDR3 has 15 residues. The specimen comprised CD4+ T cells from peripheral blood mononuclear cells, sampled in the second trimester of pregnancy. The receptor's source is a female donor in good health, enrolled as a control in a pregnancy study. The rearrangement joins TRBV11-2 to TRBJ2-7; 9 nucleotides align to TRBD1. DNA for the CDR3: TGTGCCAGCAGCGTTACAGGGGGCCGGGGGTACGAGCAGTACTTC. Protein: CASSVTGGRGYEQYF.